The TCR beta chain described here comes from a study of T-cell reconstitution after alpha-beta-depleted transplantation in children (dated by TCRdb to about 2016). Broadly, across the study: The study quantitatively tracked T-cell immune reconstitution after TCRalphabeta/CD19-depleted allogeneic hematopoietic cell transplantation in children using TCR repertoire profiling.

The receptor library was made with PCR. The sequencer was an Illumina HiSeq 2500. TCR library preparation used molecular barcoding, with unique molecular identifiers applied to normalize quantification of the TCRbeta repertoire. TCRdb reran the public reads through fastp at Q25 and MiXCR, keeping productive beta chains. Here each entry gathers all rows of one CDR3 protein and keeps the most common genes and DNA. Present in this sample are 350,000 to 450,000 distinct CDR3 sequences, 13% of which were seen just once. Approximately 4.2% of the sample rests with the top ten. The CDR3 runs 12 residues from the cysteine to the phenylalanine. The DNA shown is the 36-base CDR3, in frame from base 1. The trim is 5 bases for V and 11 bases for J, with a gap of 15 bases between the germline ends. The table lists this clonotype with a few counts. It has no known antigen specificity. Per-base qualities were not stored, and no clone one base away is much larger.

This sequence was found in a human donor who donated a stem cell graft to a child with Fanconi anemia. The sample in question was PBMCs, obtained from the stem cell graft. The sequence is built from TRBV12-3 or TRBV12-4 and TRBJ1-1; a weak D assignment points to TRBD1 (6 bases agree). CDR3 protein: CASSPRTALAFF. The DNA is as follows: TGTGCCAGCAGTCCCCGGACAGCTTTGGCTTTCTTT.